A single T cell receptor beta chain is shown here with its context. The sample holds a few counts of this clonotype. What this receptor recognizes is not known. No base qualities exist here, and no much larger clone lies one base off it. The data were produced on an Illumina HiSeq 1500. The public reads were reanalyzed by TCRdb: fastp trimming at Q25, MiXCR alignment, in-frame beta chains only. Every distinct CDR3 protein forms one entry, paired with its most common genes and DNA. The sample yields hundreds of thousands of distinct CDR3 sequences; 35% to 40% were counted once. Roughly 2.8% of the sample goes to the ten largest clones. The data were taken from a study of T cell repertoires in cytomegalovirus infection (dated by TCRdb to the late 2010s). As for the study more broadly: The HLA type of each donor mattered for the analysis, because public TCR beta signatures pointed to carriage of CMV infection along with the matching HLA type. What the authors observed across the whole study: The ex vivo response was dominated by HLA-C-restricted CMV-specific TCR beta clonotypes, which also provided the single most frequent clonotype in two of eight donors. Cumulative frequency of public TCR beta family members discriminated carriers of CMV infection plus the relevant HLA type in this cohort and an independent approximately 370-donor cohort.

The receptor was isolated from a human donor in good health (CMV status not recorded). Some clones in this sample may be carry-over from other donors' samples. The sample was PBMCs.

The CDR3 corresponds to CASSLTGGRYNYGYTF. The nucleotides read TGTGCCAGCAGTTTAACCGGGGGCAGGTATAACTATGGCTACACCTTC. The chain is made from TRBV12-3 or TRBV12-4 and TRBJ1-2; the D gene is perhaps TRBD1, from 6 matching bases. Its CDR3 holds 16 amino acids, cysteine through phenylalanine. The only DNA kept is the CDR3, 48 bases in frame from the first base. The junction carries 14 bases between V and J, which are trimmed by 2 bases and 1 base respectively.